This TCR beta chain derives from a study of a mutant IDH1 vaccine in newly diagnosed glioma. Time point reported: week 47, end of study. Doses of 300 ug of mutant IDH1 20-mer peptide were given with topical imiquimod. In the case of this clone: Its antigen is still unknown.

Germline CDR1 MNHEY, CDR2 SVGAGI. CDR3 length: 15 residues. Trimming removed 5 bases from V and 0 bases from J, with 11 bases in between. TCRdb's table, derived via immunoSEQ multiplex PCR, lists solely in-frame clones and lacks some. The sample shows some 60,000 clones, roughly 87% of them seen only once. The TCR originated in a man aged 30 to 39 with glioma. J is TRBJ2-1 and V is TRBV6-5, with D possibly called TRBD1 or TRBD2 (5 bases each). Sequencing used PBMCs, obtained from a glioma patient whose treatment included an IDH1 peptide vaccine. The CDR3 DNA sequence: TGTGCCAGCAGTGGAGGTAGGGGCTCCTACAATGAGCAGTTCTTC. This translates into CASSGGRGSYNEQFF.